This T cell receptor (beta chain) was captured by sequencing in a study of blood T cell repertoires in COVID-19. TCRdb's table, derived via immunoSEQ multiplex PCR, lists solely in-frame clones and lacks some. The sample lists 90,000 or so clones, around 67% seen once, with roughly 24% in the top ten. CDR3 length: 16 residues. J lost 4 bases, V lost 2 bases, and 7 bases had no gene match. Germline lookup yields CDR1 SGHVS and CDR2 FQNEAQ. The clonotype comes from a woman aged 55 to 70 in a cohort sampled during active or convalescent COVID-19. The sequenced sample was peripheral blood. This chain connects TRBV7-8 to TRBJ2-1, with 8 bases identical to TRBD2. The CDR3 loop is CASSLIGGGRYNEQFF. CDR3 nucleotides: TGTGCCAGCAGCTTAATCGGGGGGGGCCGATACAATGAGCAGTTCTTC.